This passage covers 6 T cell receptor beta chains from one sample sequenced in a study of blood T cell repertoires in COVID-19. Profiled with immunoSEQ multiplex PCR; TCRdb holds only in-frame clones, not every one. The sample lists approximately 260,000 clones; 70% to 90% were seen once. Sequencing used PBMCs or T cells enriched from blood (not recorded which). The source is a woman between 45 and 60 years old who had been exposed to COVID-19.

The rearrangement links TRBV12-5 to TRBJ2-7; 10 nucleotides agree with TRBD2. This CDR3 comprises 14 residues. Germline V lookup: CDR1 LGHNT, CDR2 FRNRAP. V dropped 5 bases and J dropped 3; count of bases not matched to a gene: 4. CDR3 residues: CASGTGLAVYEQYF. CDR3 nucleotide sequence: TGTGCTAGTGGTACAGGACTAGCGGTCTACGAGCAGTACTTC.

This clone was observed a handful of times. The J gene is TRBJ1-6, the V gene TRBV27; possibly TRBD1 for D (5 bases). Germline assignment: CDR1 MNHEY and CDR2 SMNVEV (reference sequence). Trimming took off 5 bases at V and 5 bases at J, with 16 bases between the two ends. CDR3 size: 16 residues. The CDR3 sequence is CASSLTRGGNNSPLHF. CDR3 nucleotide sequence: TGTGCCAGCAGTCTTACAAGGGGTGGCAATAATTCACCCCTCCACTTT.

This clone is a singleton in its sample. This chain joins TRBV7-3 and TRBJ2-5, with D perhaps matching TRBD2 (7 bases). The V gene's germline CDR1 is SGHTA and CDR2 FQGTGA. CDR3 size: 17 residues. Trimming shortened V by 8 bases and J by 3 bases, and 25 bases separated the two germline ends. The chain's CDR3 is CASSPGLRGGAEETQYF. Written as DNA, the CDR3 is TGTGCCAGCTCCCCGGGGTTGAGAGGGGGGGCCGAAGAGACCCAGTACTTC.

The chain links TRBV5-1 to TRBJ1-1; possibly TRBD1 for D (5 bases). The CDR3 length is 17 residues. V was cut by 0 bases and J by 5 bases, with 20 bases left in between. Looked up from germline, CDR1 is SGHRS and CDR2 is YFSETQ. CDR3 amino acids: CASSLDLVGVGGTEAFF. In DNA, the CDR3 is TGCGCCAGCAGCTTGGATTTGGTAGGGGTCGGGGGAACTGAAGCTTTCTTT.

The chain combines TRBV2 with TRBJ1-1; no firm D call. Looked up from germline, CDR1 is SNHLY and CDR2 is FYNNEI. V was trimmed by 3 bases and J by 4 bases, leaving 21 bases between them. The CDR3 consists of 17 residues. CDR3 sequence: CASSEGEGHPLGTEAFF. In nucleotides, the CDR3 is TGTGCCAGCAGTGAGGGCGAAGGCCACCCCTTGGGCACTGAAGCTTTCTTT.

The gene calls are TRBV29-1 and TRBJ1-2; the D is unclear. CDR3 length: 14 amino acids. Trimming took off 6 bases at V and 4 bases at J, with 18 bases between the two ends. Germline CDR1 and CDR2: SQVTM and ANQGSEA. CDR3 coding DNA: TGCAGCGTAATAAGCATCCAGGAGGCCTATGGCTACACCTTC. Translated: CSVISIQEAYGYTF.